The clone carrying this TCR beta chain was found once. Only in-frame clones appear in the TCRdb table, and some are missing; sequencing was by immunoSEQ multiplex PCR. The data show roughly 89,000 clones, 75% to 95% seen once. These data belong to a study of control samples from healthy donors and cancer patients. Sequences were obtained from blood. The receptor was derived from a man aged 50 to 59 in good health.

As DNA, the CDR3 is TGTGCCAGCAGCTCTGGCATAAACACCGGGGAGCTGTTTTTT. This codes for CASSSGINTGELFF. The genes are TRBV7-9 and TRBJ2-2; D gene ambiguous. The CDR3 covers 14 residues. V was cut by 4 bases and J by 2 bases, with 8 bases left in between. Germline CDR1 reads SEHNR; CDR2 reads FQNEAQ (reference sequence). Full variable domain (remainder filled in from reference TRBV7-9 and TRBJ2-2): DTGVSQNPRHKITKRGQNVTFRCDPISEHNRLYWYRQTLGQGPEFLTYFQNEAQLEKSRLLSDRFSAERPKGSFSTLEIQRTEQGDSAMYLCASSSGINTGELFFGEGSRLTVL.